The clone carrying this T cell receptor beta chain was seen many times. Its antigen is not identified. This entry comes from a study of metastatic and nonmetastatic thyroid tumors. The CDR3 spans 18 residues. Germline CDR1 MGHRA, CDR2 YSYEKL. V was pared by 1 base and J by 5 bases, with 9 bases of the junction left unmatched. TCRdb re-analyzed the PCR reads using MiXCR. The table shows approximately 30,000 clones, with around 15% occurring only once. Study results and caveats: Malignant thyroid tumors reportedly exceeded benign nodules significantly in TCR beta diversity, with the difference appearing in blood and tumor.

Thyroid surgery took place with no prior treatment in any patient. Sequenced input: blood. The rearrangement joins TRBV4-1 to TRBJ2-6; 9 bases are shared with TRBD1. This clonotype originated in a female donor with papillary thyroid cancer or a benign thyroid nodule (not recorded which). Some clones in this sample may be carry-over from other donors' samples. CDR3 region: CASSQGRDREFRANVLTF. CDR3 bases: TGCGCCAGCAGCCAAGGCCGGGACAGGGAGTTTAGGGCCAACGTCCTGACTTTC.